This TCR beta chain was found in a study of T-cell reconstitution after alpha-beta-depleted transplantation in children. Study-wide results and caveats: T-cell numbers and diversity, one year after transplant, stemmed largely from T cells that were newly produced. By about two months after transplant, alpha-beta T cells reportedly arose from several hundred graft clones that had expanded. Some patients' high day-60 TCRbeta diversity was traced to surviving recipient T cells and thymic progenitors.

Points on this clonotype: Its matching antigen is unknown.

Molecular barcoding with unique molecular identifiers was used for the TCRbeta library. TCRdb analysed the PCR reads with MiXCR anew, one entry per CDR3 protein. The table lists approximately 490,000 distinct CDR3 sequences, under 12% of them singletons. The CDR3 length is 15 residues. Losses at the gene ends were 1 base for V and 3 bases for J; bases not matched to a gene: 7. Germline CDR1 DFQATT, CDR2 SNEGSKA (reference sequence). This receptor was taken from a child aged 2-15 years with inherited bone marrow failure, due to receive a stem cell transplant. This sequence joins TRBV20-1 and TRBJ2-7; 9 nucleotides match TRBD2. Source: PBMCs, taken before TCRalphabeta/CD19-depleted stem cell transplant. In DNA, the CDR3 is TGCAGTGCTAGAGTCGGAGCGGGAGGTAGCTACGAGCAGTACTTC. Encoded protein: CSARVGAGGSYEQYF.